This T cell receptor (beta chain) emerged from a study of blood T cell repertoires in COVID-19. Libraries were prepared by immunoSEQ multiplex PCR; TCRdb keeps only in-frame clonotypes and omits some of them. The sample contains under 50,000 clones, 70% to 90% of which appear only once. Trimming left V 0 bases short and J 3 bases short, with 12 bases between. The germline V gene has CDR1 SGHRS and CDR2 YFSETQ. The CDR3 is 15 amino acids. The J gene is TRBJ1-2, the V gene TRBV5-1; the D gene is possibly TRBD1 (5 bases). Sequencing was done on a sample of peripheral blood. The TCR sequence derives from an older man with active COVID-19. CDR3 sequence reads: CASSLVGDRDYGYTF. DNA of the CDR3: TGCGCCAGCAGCTTGGTAGGGGATCGGGACTATGGCTACACCTTC.